The clone carrying this TCR beta chain was found a few times. Original processing notes: The assay estimated nucleated cells by amplifying reference gene primers. The repertoire was sequenced with immunoSEQ multiplex PCR; TCRdb's copy has only in-frame clones and lacks some. V and J calls and clone size come straight from that table; D and trimming were deduced from the DNA. The repertoire consists of under 250,000 clones, with 65% to 90% occurring once and the leading ten covering about 2.4%. V dropped 5 bases and J dropped 5; count of bases not matched to a gene: 6. Germline assignment: CDR1 SGHNT and CDR2 YENEEA. CDR3 length: 15 amino acids. The data originate from a study of blood T cell repertoires in COVID-19. Study-wide background: PBMCs, B-cell-depleted T cells, or T cells provided the cDNA or gDNA that made up the material.

This TCR was sampled from a woman in her sixties or seventies with COVID-19, enrolled during active disease. The sample comprised peripheral blood. The J gene is TRBJ2-7, the V gene TRBV11-3, with TRBD2 matching 13 bases. CDR3 loop: CASSIGLAGVNEQYF. CDR3 bases: TGTGCCAGCAGCATAGGACTAGCGGGGGTTAACGAGCAGTACTTC.